Listed below are T cell receptor beta chains from one sample, sequenced in a study of radiotherapy plus CTLA-4 blockade in lung cancer. Method: immunoSEQ multiplex PCR; TCRdb's copy keeps in-frame clones and lacks some. The table lists some 70,000 clones, roughly 78% of them singletons. The input for sequencing was peripheral blood, taken from a patient treated with radiotherapy plus ipilimumab. Receptors originate from a human donor with non-small cell lung cancer who had a complete response to radiotherapy plus ipilimumab. Each CDR3 is given with its conserved first and last residue. D genes are given only for firm matches. Clone size is given for some rows only: seen once, a few or many times, or a class if the clone is expanded.

cdr3_nt: TGTGCCAGCAGCGTTCAAGCCAACTATGGCTACACCTTC
cdr3_aa: CASSVQANYGYTF
clone_size: .
d_call: .
v_call: TRBV9
j_call: TRBJ1-2

cdr3_nt: TGCAGTGCCAGGGACAGGTCTGGCTACACCTTC
cdr3_aa: CSARDRSGYTF
clone_size: .
d_call: TRBD1
v_call: TRBV20-1
j_call: TRBJ1-2

cdr3_nt: TGTGCCAGCAACGTAGGCTCAGAAAATGAAAAACTGTTTTTT
cdr3_aa: CASNVGSENEKLFF
clone_size: .
d_call: .
v_call: TRBV7-9
j_call: TRBJ1-4

cdr3_nt: TGTGCCAGCAGCTCCGGGACCATTTTTAACTATGGCTACACCTTC
cdr3_aa: CASSSGTIFNYGYTF
clone_size: once
d_call: .
v_call: TRBV5-4
j_call: TRBJ1-2

cdr3_nt: TGCGCCAGCAGTGAAGGGGACACCGGGGAGCTGTTTTTT
cdr3_aa: CASSEGDTGELFF
clone_size: .
d_call: .
v_call: TRBV10-1
j_call: TRBJ2-2

cdr3_nt: TGTGCCAGCAGTTTCTTTGGGAGGGAGCAGTACTTC
cdr3_aa: CASSFFGREQYF
clone_size: .
d_call: .
v_call: TRBV27
j_call: TRBJ2-7

cdr3_nt: TGTGCCATCAGTGAGTCGATTACCTCGCTAGCGGAACGATACCAAGAGACCCAGTACTTC
cdr3_aa: CAISESITSLAERYQETQYF
clone_size: .
d_call: TRBD2
v_call: TRBV10-3
j_call: TRBJ2-5

cdr3_nt: TGTGCCAGCAGTCGGGTGCGCTCTGGGGCCAACGTCCTGACTTTC
cdr3_aa: CASSRVRSGANVLTF
clone_size: .
d_call: .
v_call: TRBV2
j_call: TRBJ2-6

cdr3_nt: TGTGCCAGCAGCTTCGGACTAGCGGGGAGCCAAGAGACCCAGTACTTC
cdr3_aa: CASSFGLAGSQETQYF
clone_size: .
d_call: TRBD2
v_call: TRBV11-3
j_call: TRBJ2-5

cdr3_nt: TGTGCCAGCAGCCGAGACAGGGGGCGCCCCGGCAATCAGCCCCAGCATTTT
cdr3_aa: CASSRDRGRPGNQPQHF
clone_size: .
d_call: TRBD1
v_call: TRBV7-2
j_call: TRBJ1-5

cdr3_nt: TGTGCCAGCAGCTTAGATAACAGCTTCTCCTACGAGCAGTACTTC
cdr3_aa: CASSLDNSFSYEQYF
clone_size: .
d_call: .
v_call: TRBV7-8
j_call: TRBJ2-7

cdr3_nt: TGTGCCAGCAGCTCCGGACAGGGAGGTTCTGGAAACACCATATATTTT
cdr3_aa: CASSSGQGGSGNTIYF
clone_size: .
d_call: TRBD1
v_call: TRBV7-2
j_call: TRBJ1-3

cdr3_nt: TGTGCCAGCAGCCCAGCTGGGGGTAGCAATCAGCCCCAGCATTTT
cdr3_aa: CASSPAGGSNQPQHF
clone_size: .
d_call: .
v_call: TRBV5-5
j_call: TRBJ1-5

cdr3_nt: TGCGCCAGCAGCCCGAGTAGCGGGGCTCCTGAGCAGTTCTTC
cdr3_aa: CASSPSSGAPEQFF
clone_size: few
d_call: TRBD2
v_call: TRBV5-1
j_call: TRBJ2-1

cdr3_nt: TGTGCCAGCAGTTACTCGGTCGGGGTTGCGGATACTGAGCAGTTCTTC
cdr3_aa: CASSYSVGVADTEQFF
clone_size: .
d_call: .
v_call: TRBV6-5
j_call: TRBJ2-1

cdr3_nt: TGCGCCACCAATACAGGGGGCGGGAACACTGAAGCTTTCTTT
cdr3_aa: CATNTGGGNTEAFF
clone_size: .
d_call: TRBD1
v_call: TRBV5-1
j_call: TRBJ1-1

cdr3_nt: TGCGCCAGCAGCCAAGATTTACTAGCGGGAGGGCCTGTTTTAAAGTATTTT
cdr3_aa: CASSQDLLAGGPVLKYF
clone_size: .
d_call: TRBD2
v_call: TRBV4-3
j_call: TRBJ2-3

cdr3_nt: TGTGCCAGCAGAGGCAGAGAGTATGGCTACACCTTC
cdr3_aa: CASRGREYGYTF
clone_size: .
d_call: .
v_call: TRBV7-2
j_call: TRBJ1-2

cdr3_nt: TGTGCCAGCAGCTTGAACAGGGGAGCTAACTATGGCTACACCTTC
cdr3_aa: CASSLNRGANYGYTF
clone_size: .
d_call: TRBD1
v_call: TRBV7-2
j_call: TRBJ1-2

cdr3_nt: TGCAGCCTCAGGGCAGGGGACGAGCAGTACTTC
cdr3_aa: CSLRAGDEQYF
clone_size: .
d_call: .
v_call: TRBV20-1
j_call: TRBJ2-7

cdr3_nt: TGTGCCAGCAGGACACAGGGGTTCCCTGGAAACACCATATATTTT
cdr3_aa: CASRTQGFPGNTIYF
clone_size: .
d_call: TRBD1
v_call: TRBV2
j_call: TRBJ1-3

cdr3_nt: TGTGCCAGCAGCTTCCTGAGGGGGGGGAACACTGAAGCTTTCTTT
cdr3_aa: CASSFLRGGNTEAFF
clone_size: .
d_call: .
v_call: TRBV7-8
j_call: TRBJ1-1

cdr3_nt: TGTGCCAGTAGTATGATCAAACTTGAAATTCGGTACTTC
cdr3_aa: CASSMIKLEIRYF
clone_size: .
d_call: .
v_call: TRBV19
j_call: TRBJ2-4

cdr3_nt: TGTGCCAGCAGCTTACCGGGGGTGCGGGAGACCCAGTACTTC
cdr3_aa: CASSLPGVRETQYF
clone_size: .
d_call: .
v_call: TRBV11-3
j_call: TRBJ2-5

cdr3_nt: TGTGCCAGCAGTGAGGTTCAGGGGAATTCACCCCTCCACTTT
cdr3_aa: CASSEVQGNSPLHF
clone_size: .
d_call: .
v_call: TRBV6-1
j_call: TRBJ1-6

cdr3_nt: TGTGCCAGCAGTTTGGGTATGACAGTTTATGAAAAACTGTTTTTT
cdr3_aa: CASSLGMTVYEKLFF
clone_size: .
d_call: .
v_call: TRBV6-5
j_call: TRBJ1-4

cdr3_nt: TGTGCCAGCAGCTCTAGCGGAGTATACAATGAGCAGTTCTTC
cdr3_aa: CASSSSGVYNEQFF
clone_size: few
d_call: TRBD2
v_call: TRBV5-4
j_call: TRBJ2-1

cdr3_nt: TGTGCCAGCAGGGGGGACAGTAACACTGAAGCTTTCTTT
cdr3_aa: CASRGDSNTEAFF
clone_size: .
d_call: TRBD1
v_call: TRBV6-5
j_call: TRBJ1-1

cdr3_nt: TGTGCCTGGAGTGGGACTGGGGATGAGCAGTTCTTC
cdr3_aa: CAWSGTGDEQFF
clone_size: .
d_call: .
v_call: TRBV30
j_call: TRBJ2-1

cdr3_nt: TGTGCCTGTGAGCGGAACACTGAAGCTTTCTTT
cdr3_aa: CACERNTEAFF
clone_size: .
d_call: .
v_call: TRBV30
j_call: TRBJ1-1

cdr3_nt: TGTGCCAGCAGTTACTCGATTCAGGGGTGGACCGGGGAGCTGTTTTTT
cdr3_aa: CASSYSIQGWTGELFF
clone_size: .
d_call: .
v_call: TRBV6-5
j_call: TRBJ2-2

cdr3_nt: TGTGCCATCAGCCCTAGCGGGAGCTCCTACAATGAGCAGTTCTTC
cdr3_aa: CAISPSGSSYNEQFF
clone_size: once
d_call: TRBD2
v_call: TRBV10-3
j_call: TRBJ2-1

cdr3_nt: TGTGCCAGCAGTTATCAGGGTCCAGGCTATGGCTACACCTTC
cdr3_aa: CASSYQGPGYGYTF
clone_size: .
d_call: .
v_call: TRBV6-5
j_call: TRBJ1-2

cdr3_nt: TGTGCCAGCAGCCCCCGAGGGGGCGACACTGAAGCTTTCTTT
cdr3_aa: CASSPRGGDTEAFF
clone_size: once
d_call: TRBD1
v_call: TRBV5-4
j_call: TRBJ1-1

cdr3_nt: TGTGCCAGCAGCCAAGTAGCGGGAGCAAACACCGGGGAGCTGTTTTTT
cdr3_aa: CASSQVAGANTGELFF
clone_size: .
d_call: TRBD2
v_call: TRBV14
j_call: TRBJ2-2

cdr3_nt: TGTGCCAGTAGTAACGAGAAGAGCGGGGAGCTGTTTTTT
cdr3_aa: CASSNEKSGELFF
clone_size: once
d_call: .
v_call: TRBV19
j_call: TRBJ2-2

cdr3_nt: TGTGCCAGCAGTCTTTATTCATACGATCAGCCCCAGCATTTT
cdr3_aa: CASSLYSYDQPQHF
clone_size: .
d_call: .
v_call: TRBV28
j_call: TRBJ1-5

cdr3_nt: TGTGCCAGCAGCTTACAGGGATCTGGAAACACCATATATTTT
cdr3_aa: CASSLQGSGNTIYF
clone_size: .
d_call: .
v_call: TRBV5-8
j_call: TRBJ1-3

cdr3_nt: TGTGCCAGTACCCCGGACAGTTACACAGATACGCAGTATTTT
cdr3_aa: CASTPDSYTDTQYF
clone_size: .
d_call: .
v_call: TRBV19
j_call: TRBJ2-3

cdr3_nt: TGTGCCAGCTCCGGAGCGGGAGTCTCAGATACGCAGTATTTT
cdr3_aa: CASSGAGVSDTQYF
clone_size: .
d_call: TRBD2
v_call: TRBV18
j_call: TRBJ2-3

cdr3_nt: TGCAGTGCGAGACTCGGGGGAGAGCAGTTCTTC
cdr3_aa: CSARLGGEQFF
clone_size: few
d_call: .
v_call: TRBV20-1
j_call: TRBJ2-1

cdr3_nt: TGTGCCAGCAGTTTCAACACCGGGGAGCTGTTTTTT
cdr3_aa: CASSFNTGELFF
clone_size: .
d_call: .
v_call: TRBV27
j_call: TRBJ2-2

cdr3_nt: TGTGCCTGGAGTAACAGTGAGACCTACGAGCAGTACTTC
cdr3_aa: CAWSNSETYEQYF
clone_size: .
d_call: .
v_call: TRBV30
j_call: TRBJ2-7

cdr3_nt: TGTGCCAGCAGACGAACTAGCGTAGCCTACAATGAGCAGTTCTTC
cdr3_aa: CASRRTSVAYNEQFF
clone_size: .
d_call: TRBD2
v_call: TRBV7-2
j_call: TRBJ2-1

cdr3_nt: TGTGCCAGCAGTGAATTTTCTTTAAAGACCCAGTACTTC
cdr3_aa: CASSEFSLKTQYF
clone_size: .
d_call: .
v_call: TRBV25-1
j_call: TRBJ2-5

cdr3_nt: TGCGCCAGCAGCCAAGATCAGGCCAGTATGGCTCATGGCTACACCTTC
cdr3_aa: CASSQDQASMAHGYTF
clone_size: once
d_call: .
v_call: TRBV4-1
j_call: TRBJ1-2